This T cell receptor (beta chain) was sequenced in a study of T cell repertoires in cytomegalovirus infection (dated by TCRdb to the late 2010s). Regarding the research as a whole: The HLA type of each donor mattered for the analysis, because public TCR beta signatures pointed to carriage of CMV infection along with the matching HLA type.

As to this clonotype: There is no known antigen for this receptor. No clone much larger than this one lies a single base away; base qualities are absent.

Instrument used: Illumina HiSeq 1500. TCRdb ran its own pipeline on the public reads, namely fastp trimming at Q25 and MiXCR clone calling, and kept in-frame beta chains. For every CDR3 protein sequence, its rows merge into one entry that carries the most common genes and DNA. The sample table shows approximately 250,000 distinct CDR3 sequences, and around 6.4% are seen once. About 6% of the sample goes to the ten largest clones. The paper as a whole reports these results and caveats: The ex vivo response was dominated by HLA-C-restricted CMV-specific TCR beta clonotypes, which also provided the single most frequent clonotype in two of eight donors. Carriers of CMV infection plus the relevant HLA type were discriminated by the cumulative frequency of public TCR beta family members in the study cohort and in an independent approximately 360-donor cohort.

V is reduced by 9 bases and J by 5 bases, leaving a spacing of 14 bases between them. The CDR3 covers 13 residues, taking in both the cysteine and the phenylalanine. Only CDR3 DNA is held: 39 bases, read in frame from base 1. The germline V gene (reference sequence) supplies CDR1 LNHDA and CDR2 SQIVND. The chain links TRBV19 with TRBJ1-5, with no D gene named confidently. Input material: PBMCs. The TCR sequence derives from a human donor in good health (CMV status not recorded). Some clones in this sample may be carry-over from other donors' samples. The CDR3 is CASKVAGDQPQHF. At the DNA level, the sequence is TGTGCCAGCAAAGTGGCTGGGGATCAGCCCCAGCATTTT.